This TCR beta chain appears in the sequencing data of a study of monozygotic twins with cystic fibrosis. The CDR3 consists of 16 residues. In germline, CDR1 is SGHTA, CDR2 FQGNSA. V dropped 1 base and J dropped 5 bases, with 14 bases sitting between them. Findings of the study overall: The repertoire was suggested to be naive-dominated, clonality median around 0.01.

Sequenced by immunoSEQ multiplex PCR; TCRdb stores in-frame clones only, minus some. The sample contains around 9,100 clones, around 98% of which appear only once. On this clone itself: Its antigen remains unknown.

The origin of this receptor is a girl aged 2-10 years with cystic fibrosis. The chain joins TRBV7-2 to TRBJ2-2, with D maybe TRBD1 (6 bases). The sequenced material came from blood. The CDR3 region has the DNA TGTGCCAGCAGCTTAGTTTCTAGCCAGGGGACCGGGGAGCTGTTTTTT. Residues: CASSLVSSQGTGELFF. The full variable domain, completed using reference TRBV7-2 and TRBJ2-2, is GAGVSQSPSNKVTEKGKDVELRCDPISGHTALYWYRQSLGQGLEFLIYFQGNSAPDKSGLPSDRFSAERTGGSVSTLTIQRTQQEDSAVYLCASSLVSSQGTGELFFGEGSRLTVL.